The clone carrying this TCR beta chain was seen many times. This sample was taken from a study of T cells in Graves' hyperthyroidism and ophthalmopathy. V was shortened by 2 bases and J by 0 bases, with 2 bases between the two germline ends. CDR1 KGHSH and CDR2 LQKENI come from the germline V gene. The length of the CDR3 is 13 residues. RNA transcripts gave rise to amplified TCR beta CDR3 regions. The TCR CDR3 was amplified in a first-round RT-PCR using the HTBI primer set. One entry per CDR3 protein results from TCRdb running MiXCR on the multiplex PCR reads. Of roughly 110,000 distinct CDR3 sequences listed, 16% are singletons.

The chain couples TRBV18 to TRBJ1-5; no firm D call. The sequencing input was blood. This TCR came from a woman between 45 and 65 years old with Graves' hyperthyroidism. DNA for the CDR3: TGTGCCAGCTCACCAGTTAGCAATCAGCCCCAGCATTTT. Translating it yields CASSPVSNQPQHF.